The clone carrying this T cell receptor (beta chain) was seen a few times. This PCR relied on a set of 60 Vbeta primers and 13 Jbeta primers. Sequencing was performed with immunoSEQ multiplex PCR; in TCRdb, only in-frame clones are kept and a portion is missing. The sample consists of some 170,000 clones, over 75% of them appearing once. The germline gives CDR1 SGHTA, CDR2 FQGNSA. This CDR3 spans 12 amino acids. Unmatched junction bases numbered 5, after V lost 5 bases and J lost 8 bases. This entry comes from a study of cytomegalovirus exposure and HLA in healthy donors. This TCR was recovered from a man aged 35 to 55 in good health and CMV-seropositive. Sample: PBMCs. J is TRBJ1-2 and V is TRBV7-2; 7 bases fit TRBD1. The CDR3 region has the DNA TGTGCCAGCAGCCGAGACAGGGCCGGCTACACCTTC. Its translation: CASSRDRAGYTF. Combining the CDR3 with reference TRBV7-2 and TRBJ1-2 gives the whole variable domain GAGVSQSPSNKVTEKGKDVELRCDPISGHTALYWYRQSLGQGLEFLIYFQGNSAPDKSGLPSDRFSAERTGGSVSTLTIQRTQQEDSAVYLCASSRDRAGYTFGSGTRLTVV.